This is a list of T cell receptor beta chains from one sample in a study of CD8+CD57+ T cells in acquired aplastic anemia. Each CDR3 protein is one row after TCRdb ran MiXCR on the reads. The table has approximately 270,000 distinct CDR3 sequences, around 60% seen once. Sequencing input: sorted CD4+, CD8+, or CD8+CD57+ T cells (not recorded which) from PBMCs. The receptor source for this set is a human donor with severe aplastic anemia or a healthy control (not recorded which). Each CDR3 is given without its conserved first and last residue. Only part of the rows carry a size: once, few, many, or a class if the clone is expanded.

V	J	length	size	CDR3
TRBV2	TRBJ2-5	14	-	ASSVQRTSGSETQY
TRBV2	TRBJ2-3	10	once	ASRELAWAQY
TRBV10-1	TRBJ2-7	10	-	ASSTGPGEQY
TRBV15	TRBJ1-6	13	-	ATSSAGTGESPLH
TRBV14	TRBJ2-5	13	-	ASSSNRVRRETQY
TRBV20-1	TRBJ2-7	13	many	SAPSGGISSHEQY
TRBV5-1	TRBJ2-7	11	many	ASSLGPGGEQY
TRBV10-3	TRBJ2-3	13	-	AISVGGARTDTQY
TRBV30	TRBJ1-6	12	many	ARRPGESNSPLH
TRBV2	TRBJ1-1	10	once	ASRFGSDEAF
TRBV2	TRBJ1-6	12	-	ASTEMGVNSPLH
TRBV20-1	TRBJ2-7	10	-	SAGTVAYEQY
TRBV12-3/TRBV12-4	TRBJ2-7	13	-	ASSPRGLASHEQY
TRBV9	TRBJ2-1	13	many	ASSAVQGDRHEQF
TRBV9	TRBJ2-5	15	-	ASSGGGSGGRQETQY